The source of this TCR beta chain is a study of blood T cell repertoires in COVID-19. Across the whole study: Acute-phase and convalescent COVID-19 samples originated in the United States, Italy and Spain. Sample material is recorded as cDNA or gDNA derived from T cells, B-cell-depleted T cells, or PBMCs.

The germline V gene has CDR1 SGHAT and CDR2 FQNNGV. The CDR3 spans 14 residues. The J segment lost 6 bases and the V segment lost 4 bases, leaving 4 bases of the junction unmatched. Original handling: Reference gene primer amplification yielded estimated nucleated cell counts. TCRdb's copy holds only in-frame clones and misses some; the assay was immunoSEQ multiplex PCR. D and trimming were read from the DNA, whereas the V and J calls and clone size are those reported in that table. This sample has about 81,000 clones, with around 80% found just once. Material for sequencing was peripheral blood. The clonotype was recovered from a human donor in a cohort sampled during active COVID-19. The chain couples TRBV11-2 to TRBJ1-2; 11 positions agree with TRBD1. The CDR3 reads CASSWGTGGDGYTF. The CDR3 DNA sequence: TGTGCCAGCAGCTGGGGGACAGGGGGGGATGGCTACACCTTC.